This record covers a single TCR beta chain. Its target is unknown. The sample belongs to a study of CD8 T cells in ankylosing spondylitis. Notes on the study in general: Matched ankylosing spondylitis synovial fluid reportedly showed significant enrichment of disease-linked clones. CD8+ cells made up the disease-linked clones, which were relatively rare in peripheral blood. What appeared characteristic of ankylosing spondylitis blood was a TCR beta motif of seven to nine highly homologous variants.

Germline lookup yields CDR1 SGHRS and CDR2 YFSETQ. V lost 7 bases and J lost 4; bases outside the gene matches: 9. The length of the CDR3 is 15 residues. TCRdb re-called the 5' RACE reads through MiXCR, storing one row per CDR3 protein. The sample comprises around 300,000 distinct CDR3 sequences, roughly 14% of which are singletons, and approximately 1.1% rests with the top ten. The sequence was collected from a male donor with ankylosing spondylitis or in good health (not recorded which). V gene TRBV5-1 combines with J gene TRBJ2-1; 9 positions match TRBD1. Sequencing input: blood, either unsorted or a sorted T cell fraction (not recorded which). In nucleotides, the CDR3 is TGCGCCAGCGGGGAACAGGGGGCGCAGTACAATGAGCAGTTCTTC. This sequence encodes CASGEQGAQYNEQFF.